The 17 T cell receptor beta chains below all came from one sample that was sequenced in a study of beta chain features in type 1 diabetes (dated 2018 in TCRdb). The receptor library was made with the immunoSEQ multiplex PCR assay. The entire isolated RNA was reverse transcribed using the High Capacity cDNA Reverse Transcription Kit, and thus expressed TCRB transcripts were sequenced. TCRdb mirrors the immuneACCESS table, restricted to in-frame sequences. Some clones are absent from its copies; in checked studies, under half trace to an unresolved V gene, and the reason for the others is unknown. The sample table records around 200,000 clones; 13% of these occur just once. Of the sample, 0.62% is held by the ten largest clones. The sample comprised central memory CD4+ T cells from blood. The source of these receptors is a woman between 18 and 29 years old in good health.

This chain uses TRBV10-2 with TRBJ2-5; 7 nucleotides line up with TRBD1. The V and J ends lost 3 bases and 2 bases, in that order; junction bases with no gene match: 0. The germline V gene encodes CDR1 WSHSY and CDR2 SAAADI. The CDR3 has 13 residues. CDR3 sequence (DNA): TGCGCCAGCAGTGAACAGGGGCAAGAGACCCAGTACTTC. Translation gives CASSEQGQETQYF.

This clone was counted a few times. The CDR3 DNA sequence: TGCGCCAGCTCAGCGGGAGGAAGAGAAGAGCAGTACTTC. This sequence encodes CASSAGGREEQYF. The rearrangement links TRBV5-1 to TRBJ2-7, with 9 bases that match TRBD2. The CDR3 consists of 13 residues. The germline V gene has CDR1 SGHRS and CDR2 YFSETQ. J gave up 7 bases and V 7 bases, and 9 bases lay outside the gene matches.

V usage is TRBV28 and J usage is TRBJ1-2; 7 bases are shared with TRBD1. V was pared by 7 bases and J by 4 bases, with 3 bases of the junction left unmatched. CDR3 size: 12 residues. The germline V gene encodes CDR1 MDHEN and CDR2 SYDVKM. CDR3 coding DNA: TGTGCCAGCACCGGGACAGTCTATGGCTACACCTTC. Amino acid sequence: CASTGTVYGYTF.

This clone showed up just a few times. The genes are TRBV5-4 and TRBJ2-1; possible D gene TRBD2, 7 bases. The V end lost 3 bases, the J end lost 9 bases, and 13 bases lay between the germline ends. This CDR3 has 13 amino acids. Germline V CDR1 and CDR2: SGHNT, YYREEE (reference sequence). CDR3 region: CASSSQRDTEQFF. DNA for the CDR3: TGTGCCAGCAGCTCGCAGCGGGACACTGAGCAGTTCTTC. The full variable domain, rest sourced from reference TRBV5-4 and TRBJ2-1, is ETGVTQSPTHLIKTRGQQVTLRCSSQSGHNTVSWYQQALGQGPQFIFQYYREEENGRGNFPPRFSGLQFPNYSSELNVNALELDDSALYLCASSSQRDTEQFFGPGTRLTVL.

This clone was seen a handful of times. The chain combines TRBV2 with TRBJ1-5; D may be TRBD1 (5 bases). Trimming cost V 4 bases and J 1 base, with 11 bases left between them. In germline, CDR1 is SNHLY, CDR2 FYNNEI. This CDR3 contains 15 residues. The CDR3 region has the DNA TGTGCCAGCAGTGGGGGGGAGGGGAGCAATCAGCCCCAGCATTTT. It yields the protein CASSGGEGSNQPQHF.

This clone was detected a few times. This chain connects TRBV19 to TRBJ2-3; D is possibly TRBD2 (6 bases). V gave up 0 bases and J gave up 0 bases, with 7 bases separating them. This CDR3 contains 15 residues. Germline lookup yields CDR1 LNHDA and CDR2 SQIVND (reference sequence). This CDR3 reads CASSIERGSTDTQYF. The DNA for the CDR3 is TGTGCCAGTAGTATAGAGCGGGGAAGCACAGATACGCAGTATTTT.

The gene calls are TRBV5-6 and TRBJ1-2, with 7 positions matching TRBD1. Per the germline V gene, CDR1 is SGHDT and CDR2 is YYEEEE. The CDR3 has 15 residues. V lost 0 bases, J lost 6 bases, and 8 bases stayed unmatched. CDR3 region: CASSLDRQGMNGYTF. CDR3 DNA: TGTGCCAGCAGCTTGGATCGACAGGGAATGAATGGCTACACCTTC.

J is TRBJ2-7 and V is TRBV29-1, with a tentative D call TRBD1 (6 bases). V was trimmed by 4 bases and J by 1 base, leaving 17 bases between them. The CDR3 spans 15 residues. CDR1 and CDR2 from the germline V gene are SQVTM and ANQGSEA. CDR3 DNA sequence: TGCAGCGTTGCTTCAGGGGCCTTCCAATCCTACGAGCAGTACTTC. Translation gives CSVASGAFQSYEQYF.

This clone was observed a few times. The rearrangement uses TRBV7-9 and TRBJ2-5, with D tentatively TRBD2 (5 bases). Germline V lookup: CDR1 SEHNR, CDR2 FQNEAQ (reference sequence). V lost 4 bases to trimming and J lost 3 bases, with 18 bases between them. This CDR3 contains 16 residues. In nucleotides, the CDR3 is TGTGCCAGCAGCTCCCGAGGGCAAGCTTTCGAAGAGACCCAGTACTTC. It codes for CASSSRGQAFEETQYF. The variable domain in full, with the rest retrieved from reference TRBV7-9 and TRBJ2-5, is DTGVSQNPRHKITKRGQNVTFRCDPISEHNRLYWYRQTLGQGPEFLTYFQNEAQLEKSRLLSDRFSAERPKGSFSTLEIQRTEQGDSAMYLCASSSRGQAFEETQYFGPGTRLLVL.

This clone was picked up a small number of times. The rearrangement joins TRBV28 to TRBJ1-1; 8 positions match TRBD1. Looked up from germline, CDR1 is MDHEN and CDR2 is SYDVKM. Trimming at V came to 4 bases and at J to 3 bases, leaving 7 bases not matched to a gene. This CDR3 comprises 15 residues. The CDR3 DNA follows: TGTGCCAGCAGTTCCCGGGGACAGGCGCACACTGAAGCTTTCTTT. This sequence encodes CASSSRGQAHTEAFF.

This clone was detected once. J is TRBJ2-1 and V is TRBV5-4; D not resolved. V was shortened by 4 bases and J by 0 bases, with 11 bases between the two germline ends. Germline values: CDR1 SGHNT, CDR2 YYREEE (reference sequence). This CDR3 comprises 15 residues. The CDR3 reads CASSMDVYSYNEQFF. In DNA, the CDR3 is TGTGCCAGCAGCATGGATGTGTACTCCTACAATGAGCAGTTCTTC.

This clone has more than one count but fewer than ten. V gene TRBV5-1 combines with J gene TRBJ1-2, with a weak D call TRBD1 (5 bases). From germline, CDR1 is SGHRS and CDR2 YFSETQ. The CDR3 is 15 residues long. V lost 4 bases to trimming and J lost 0 bases, with 13 bases between them. The CDR3 here is CASSQAGTTNYGYTF. CDR3 DNA: TGCGCCAGCAGCCAGGCCGGGACTACTAACTATGGCTACACCTTC.

The chain combines TRBV2 with TRBJ2-3; 10 bases are shared with TRBD2. Germline-derived CDR1 and CDR2 are SNHLY and FYNNEI. The CDR3 is 15 amino acids. Trimming removed 4 bases from V and 4 bases from J; junction bases left unmatched: 5. CDR3 bases: TGTGCCAGCAGTGGTTCAGCGGGAGGGCCAGATACGCAGTATTTT. Protein: CASSGSAGGPDTQYF. Combining the CDR3 with reference TRBV2 and TRBJ2-3 gives the whole variable domain EPEVTQTPSHQVTQMGQEVILRCVPISNHLYFYWYRQILGQKVEFLVSFYNNEISEKSEIFDDQFSVERPDGSNFTLKIRSTKLEDSAMYFCASSGSAGGPDTQYFGPGTRLTVL.

With respect to this clone: The sample contains more than one DNA sequence encoding this CDR3. This chain joins TRBV29-1 and TRBJ1-2, with TRBD1 matching 8 bases. The CDR3 has 14 amino acids. The V gene's germline CDR1 is SQVTM and CDR2 ANQGSEA. Trimming cost V 1 base and J 2 bases; bases outside gene matches: 3. The CDR3 region has the DNA TGCAGCGTTGAAGGCAGGGGGCGCAACTATGGCTACACCTTC. It translates to CSVEGRGRNYGYTF.

V usage is TRBV6-5 and J usage is TRBJ1-3; TRBD1 is a possible D gene (6 bases). Germline V gene sequence: CDR1 MNHEY, CDR2 SVGAGI. The V end was cut by 6 bases, the J end by 0 bases, with 12 bases between. The CDR3 has 15 residues. The chain's CDR3 is CASREWTASGNTIYF. DNA of the CDR3: TGTGCCAGCAGGGAATGGACAGCCTCTGGAAACACCATATATTTT.

This clone was seen only a few times. The chain recombines TRBV27 with TRBJ2-3, with D possibly matching TRBD2 (6 bases). The CDR3 has 13 amino acids. The ends were cut back, 6 bases at V and 3 bases at J, with 10 bases in the middle. Germline lookup yields CDR1 MNHEY and CDR2 SMNVEV (reference sequence). CDR3 in DNA: TGTGCCAGCAGGATGACTAGTACAGATACGCAGTATTTT. It specifies CASRMTSTDTQYF.

To note about this clone: Since the CDR3 does not end with the conserved phenylalanine or tryptophan, this likely comes from a read error. The DNA is omitted, as the CDR3 cannot be located on it reliably, and the CDR3 follows TCRdb's listing. The chain has TRBV30 and TRBJ1-1; the D call TRBD1 from the table was never checked on the DNA. The CDR3 contains 13 residues when both ends are counted. Germline CDR1 reads GTSNPN; CDR2 reads SVGIG (reference sequence). This CDR3 reads CAWTSNPGTALYL.